Sequencing of this TCR beta chain was carried out in a study of T cell repertoires in cytomegalovirus infection. On the study more broadly: CMV infection together with matching HLA type was indicated by public TCR beta signatures.

V lost 4 bases and J 2 bases, leaving 7 bases between the germline ends. This CDR3 spans 12 amino acids. Germline assignment: CDR1 GTSNPN and CDR2 SVGIG (reference sequence). Study results and caveats: Frequencies of public TCR beta families were cumulated, and this identified carriers of CMV plus the relevant HLA.

TCRdb re-called the reads through MiXCR, storing one row per CDR3 protein. Among about 240,000 distinct CDR3 sequences, under 8.5% were seen once, and the ten largest hold 5.5% to 8%. This clonotype was picked up many times. Its specificity is not known. The sequenced material came from PBMCs. The receptor was isolated from a human donor in good health (CMV status not recorded). Some clones in this sample may be carry-over from other donors' samples. The J gene is TRBJ2-3, the V gene TRBV30; D unresolved. The CDR3 DNA follows: TGTGCCTGGAAACCTCTCACAGATACGCAGTATTTT. Its translation: CAWKPLTDTQYF.